Below, 28 T cell receptor beta chains from the same sample are listed, as sequenced in a study of shared clonotypes between healthy human individuals. Measured with immunoSEQ multiplex PCR; TCRdb has only the in-frame clones, and not every one. The sample lists roughly 2.4 million clones, nearly 97% occurring once. Input material: naive CD4+ T cells sorted from blood. Sample subset: CD45RA+ positively selected. These receptors were taken from a man younger than 30 in good health.

V usage is TRBV29-1 and J usage is TRBJ2-1, with a possible D match to TRBD1 (5 bases). The germline V and J ends were trimmed by 6 bases and 3 bases, with 15 bases remaining between them. Germline CDR1 SQVTM, CDR2 ANQGSEA. The CDR3 has 14 amino acids. CDR3 protein: CSVARQGGYNEQFF. Here the CDR3 DNA reads TGCAGCGTGGCGCGGCAGGGCGGCTACAATGAGCAGTTCTTC.

In nucleotides, the CDR3 is TGTGCCAGCAGCTTTGGTACTACCACCGGGGAGCTGTTTTTT. Translating it yields CASSFGTTTGELFF. The V gene is TRBV5-4, the J gene TRBJ2-2; D not certain. Germline CDR1 reads SGHNT; CDR2 reads YYREEE (reference sequence). The CDR3 sequence is 14 residues long. Between the trimmed V and J ends, which lost 2 bases and 4 bases, there was a span of 9 bases.

This chain joins TRBV12-5 and TRBJ1-2, with 8 bases identical to TRBD1. This CDR3 has 15 residues. Germline V gene sequence: CDR1 LGHNT, CDR2 FRNRAP. V trimming: 7 bases; J trimming: 2 bases; junction bases outside the gene matches: 9. CDR3 coding DNA: TGTGCTAGTGCCCCCGGACAGGGAGCAAACTATGGCTACACCTTC. Translated: CASAPGQGANYGYTF.

The chain couples TRBV6-7 to TRBJ2-7, with 8 bases fitting TRBD2. TRBV6-7 is recorded as an ORF, its role being uncertain. V shed 2 bases and J 5 bases; nucleotides not matched to a gene: 14. The CDR3 contains 17 residues. The CDR3 spells CASSYNMGEAGAHEQYF. Here the CDR3 DNA reads TGTGCCAGCAGTTACAATATGGGGGAAGCGGGAGCCCACGAGCAGTACTTC.

The chain employs TRBV18 and TRBJ1-4; D gene uncertain. The V and J ends lost 3 bases and 0 bases respectively, with 14 bases between them. Germline V gene sequence: CDR1 KGHSH, CDR2 LQKENI. This CDR3 contains 17 residues. This CDR3 reads CASSPSAETATNEKLFF. CDR3 bases: TGTGCCAGCTCACCTTCGGCAGAAACCGCAACTAATGAAAAACTGTTTTTT.

The gene calls are TRBV7-9 and TRBJ2-3; D remains ambiguous. Trimming stripped 1 base from V and 2 bases from J, with 13 bases between. From germline, CDR1 is SEHNR and CDR2 FQNEAQ (reference sequence). CDR3 size: 16 residues. The CDR3 bases are TGTGCCAGCAGCTTAGACACCAGGCTCTCCACAGATACGCAGTATTTT. It encodes CASSLDTRLSTDTQYF. The entire variable domain, with the rest obtained from reference TRBV7-9 and TRBJ2-3, is as follows: DTGVSQNPRHKITKRGQNVTFRCDPISEHNRLYWYRQTLGQGPEFLTYFQNEAQLEKSRLLSDRFSAERPKGSFSTLEIQRTEQGDSAMYLCASSLDTRLSTDTQYFGPGTRLTVL.

This rearrangement joins TRBV4-1 to TRBJ2-3; D is uncertain. Between the trimmed V and J ends, which lost 0 bases and 2 bases, there was a span of 9 bases. Germline CDR1 and CDR2: MGHRA and YSYEKL. This CDR3 region has 15 residues. CDR3 amino acids: CASSQDRQFTDTQYF. The CDR3 nucleotides read TGCGCCAGCAGCCAAGATCGGCAGTTCACAGATACGCAGTATTTT.

The chain has TRBV10-3 and TRBJ1-1; no clear D. Germline CDR1 is ENHRY and CDR2 is SYGVKD. Trimming stripped 0 bases from V and 5 bases from J, with 13 bases between. The CDR3 contains 15 residues. CDR3 nucleotides: TGTGCCATCAGTGAGTCTGGTCAATTTGGGACTGAAGCTTTCTTT. As protein: CAISESGQFGTEAFF.

This chain joins TRBV4-1 and TRBJ2-7, with TRBD1 matching over 9 bases. This CDR3 comprises 16 residues. Germline loops: CDR1 MGHRA, CDR2 YSYEKL. V dropped 4 bases and J dropped 3; count of bases not matched to a gene: 10. The CDR3 reads CASSRGTGSLNYEQYF. The CDR3 DNA reads TGCGCCAGCAGCCGCGGGACAGGGTCCTTGAACTACGAGCAGTACTTC.

Notes on this clone: Within the sample, other DNA sequences also encode this same CDR3. The V call is TRBV29-1, the J call TRBJ2-5; D tentatively fits TRBD1 or TRBD2 (6 bases each). The V gene lost 6 bases and the J gene lost 1 base, with 12 bases spanning the gap. This CDR3 spans 13 amino acids. CDR1 and CDR2 from the germline V gene are SQVTM and ANQGSEA. This CDR3 reads CSVVRGLQETQYF. For the CDR3, the DNA is TGCAGCGTGGTCCGGGGGCTCCAAGAGACCCAGTACTTC.

The chain recombines TRBV18 with TRBJ2-7; no firm D call. V lost 1 base to trimming and J lost 4 bases, with 8 bases between them. The germline V gene encodes CDR1 KGHSH and CDR2 LQKENI. The CDR3 extends over 13 amino acids. The CDR3 nucleotides read TGTGCCAGCTCACCACTAGACATGTACGAGCAGTACTTC. Translation: CASSPLDMYEQYF.

The V and J genes are TRBV5-4 and TRBJ2-7; no clear D. This CDR3 has 13 residues. CDR1 is SGHNT and CDR2 is YYREEE in the germline V gene (reference sequence). V lost 0 bases to trimming and J lost 9 bases, with 13 bases between them. This CDR3 reads CASSLAGAPGQYF. CDR3 sequence (DNA): TGTGCCAGCAGCTTGGCTGGAGCACCAGGGCAGTACTTC.

The V gene is TRBV9, the J gene TRBJ1-6; no clear D. CDR1 is SGDLS, CDR2 YYNGEE, per germline. The CDR3 spans 15 residues. V lost 4 bases, J lost 9 bases, and 17 bases lay in between. CDR3 sequence reads: CASSNLPDATSPLHF. CDR3 coding DNA: TGTGCCAGCAGCAACCTGCCCGACGCGACTTCACCCCTCCACTTT.

V usage is TRBV18 and J usage is TRBJ1-1; TRBD1 agrees at 7 bases. V lost 3 bases to trimming and J lost 11 bases; unmatched junction nucleotides: 9. The CDR3 consists of 13 residues. Per germline, CDR1 KGHSH and CDR2 LQKENI. The CDR3 bases are TGTGCCAGCTCACCCGGGGAGGGGGCTACGGCTTTCTTT. This translates into CASSPGEGATAFF.

The J gene is TRBJ2-5, the V gene TRBV5-1, with TRBD1 identical over 7 bases. Germline V lookup: CDR1 SGHRS, CDR2 YFSETQ. The V and J ends lost 3 bases and 4 bases, in that order; junction bases with no gene match: 6. The CDR3 is 14 residues long. The CDR3 nucleotides read TGCGCCAGCAGCTCAGGGGGACAGCGAGAGACCCAGTACTTC. Translating it yields CASSSGGQRETQYF.

The genes are TRBV7-2 and TRBJ2-5; 7 bases agree with TRBD2. Germline-derived CDR1 and CDR2 are SGHTA and FQGNSA. The CDR3 loop spans 14 amino acids. V shed 6 bases and J 4 bases; nucleotides not matched to a gene: 8. The CDR3 region is CASSPTSVIETQYF. The DNA of the CDR3 is TGTGCCAGCAGTCCAACTAGCGTCATAGAGACCCAGTACTTC.

This chain connects TRBV10-3 to TRBJ1-1; the match to TRBD1 covers 8 bases. This CDR3 contains 16 residues. V shed 3 bases and J 4 bases; nucleotides not matched to a gene: 10. From germline, CDR1 is ENHRY and CDR2 SYGVKD. CDR3 sequence (DNA): TGTGCCATCAGTGAACGGGACAGGATCTCTGGCACTGAAGCTTTCTTT. Its translation: CAISERDRISGTEAFF.

This rearrangement joins TRBV5-6 to TRBJ2-7; 9 positions match TRBD1. Germline CDR1 SGHDT, CDR2 YYEEEE. V gave up 2 bases and J gave up 2 bases; unmatched junction bases: 5. The CDR3 is 15 amino acids. As DNA, the CDR3 is TGTGCCAGCAGCTTAAGGACAGGGGTTACCTACGAGCAGTACTTC. This sequence encodes CASSLRTGVTYEQYF.

J is TRBJ1-5 and V is TRBV6-6; D perhaps matches TRBD1 (5 bases). The germline gives CDR1 MNHNY, CDR2 SVGAGI (reference sequence). Trimming left V 6 bases short and J 1 base short, with 13 bases between. There are 15 residues in the CDR3. Written as DNA, the CDR3 is TGTGCCAGCAGGCGCGGGGGAGGAAGCAATCAGCCCCAGCATTTT. Translated, it gives CASRRGGGSNQPQHF.

CDR3 in amino acids: CASSLIKRSEQYF. In DNA form, the CDR3 reads TGTGCCAGCAGTCTGATAAAGCGCAGCGAGCAGTACTTC. The chain recombines TRBV6-5 with TRBJ2-7; D remains ambiguous. The CDR3 runs to 13 residues. V gave up 5 bases and J gave up 6 bases, with 14 bases separating them. Germline CDR1 MNHEY, CDR2 SVGAGI.

The V gene is TRBV4-1, the J gene TRBJ1-2; 7 bases are a match to TRBD1. The germline CDR1 and CDR2 sequences are MGHRA and YSYEKL. This CDR3 is built from 13 residues. J lost 4 bases, V lost 2 bases, and 1 base had no gene match. The CDR3 region is CASSQSGGYGYTF. The CDR3 DNA sequence: TGCGCCAGCAGCCAATCAGGGGGCTATGGCTACACCTTC.

V gene TRBV7-6 combines with J gene TRBJ2-2, with D possibly TRBD1 on 6 matching bases. CDR1 is SGHVS, CDR2 FNYEAQ, per germline. Trimming removed 6 bases at V and 1 base at J, with 9 bases between. The CDR3 extends over 14 amino acids. The CDR3 coding sequence is TGTGCCAGCAGGATGACAGGGAACACCGGGGAGCTGTTTTTT. Encoded protein: CASRMTGNTGELFF.

V and J are TRBV6-6 and TRBJ1-2; TRBD1 agrees at 7 bases. The junction had 5 bases not matched to a gene; V was cut back by 6 bases and J by 4 bases. The CDR3 has 13 residues. Germline V gene data show CDR1 as MNHNY and CDR2 as SVGAGI (reference sequence). Here the CDR3 reads CASRSTGPYGYTF. Here the CDR3 DNA reads TGTGCCAGCAGATCGACAGGGCCCTATGGCTACACCTTC.

The genes are TRBV23-1 and TRBJ2-7; D may match TRBD1 or TRBD2 (5 bases each). TRBV23-1 carries the ORF label, with uncertain function. V lost 2 bases and J 0 bases, leaving 14 bases between the germline ends. This CDR3 spans 16 amino acids. The CDR3, as DNA: TGCGCCAGCAGTCAACCCCGGGACGGTAGCTCCTACGAGCAGTACTTC. Its protein is CASSQPRDGSSYEQYF.

This clone was observed once. The chain has TRBV4-1 and TRBJ1-5, with 8 bases fitting TRBD1. The junction had 7 bases not matched to a gene; V was cut back by 0 bases and J by 6 bases. CDR1 MGHRA and CDR2 YSYEKL come from the germline V gene. The CDR3 is made up of 16 amino acids. In DNA, the CDR3 is TGCGCCAGCAGCCAAGAGGTTCCAGGGGGCAGTCAGCCCCAGCATTTT. It translates to CASSQEVPGGSQPQHF.

V gene TRBV5-1 combines with J gene TRBJ2-6; unclear D gene. CDR3 length equals 20 residues. V shed 0 bases and J shed 0 bases, with 19 bases lying between them. The V gene's germline CDR1 is SGHRS and CDR2 YFSETQ. For the CDR3, the DNA is TGCGCCAGCAGCTTGGGGTCGGCAGGTCCCGCATCCTCTGGGGCCAACGTCCTGACTTTC. Protein: CASSLGSAGPASSGANVLTF.

The V call is TRBV10-3, the J call TRBJ1-6; tentatively, D is TRBD1 (6 bases). CDR3 length: 12 residues. Trimming took 5 bases from V and 10 from J, leaving 9 bases between them. Germline V gives CDR1 ENHRY, CDR2 SYGVKD. In DNA, the CDR3 is TGTGCCATCAGTACAGGGTCCTCACCCCTCCACTTT. Translation gives CAISTGSSPLHF.

V and J are TRBV20-1 and TRBJ2-1; no clear D gene. The length of the CDR3 is 11 residues. V lost 2 bases and J lost 6, with 5 bases in between. CDR1 and CDR2 (germline): DFQATT, SNEGSKA (reference sequence). In DNA form, the CDR3 reads TGCAGTGCTAGAACCGTCAATGAGCAGTTCTTC. Amino acids: CSARTVNEQFF.